A selection of T cell receptor beta chains follows, all from one sample in a study of blood T cell repertoires in COVID-19. Libraries were prepared by immunoSEQ multiplex PCR; TCRdb keeps only in-frame clonotypes and omits some of them. The sample carries 290,000 or so clones, over 75% recorded once. Sequenced sample: PBMCs or T cells enriched from blood (not recorded which). Source of these receptors: a woman in her thirties who had recovered from COVID-19. Each CDR3 is given with its conserved first and last residue.

j_call v_call cdr3_aa
TRBJ1-1 TRBV29-1 CSVERGAGSLGEAFF
TRBJ1-5 TRBV4-2 CASSQAQRDRVVQPQHF
TRBJ2-1 TRBV7-2 CASSSHQVYNEQFF
TRBJ2-2 TRBV7-2 CASSLRGIGTGELFF
TRBJ1-4 TRBV3-1/TRBV3-2 CASSQGFGTGEKLFF
TRBJ2-5 TRBV27 CASSLLSGRAGETQYF
TRBJ1-6 TRBV30 CAWSSIPSSYNSPLHF
TRBJ2-3 TRBV6-4 CASSPSEASTDTQYF
TRBJ1-4 TRBV28 CASRRENEKLFF
TRBJ2-2 TRBV30 CAWSVTSGNTGELFF
TRBJ2-7 TRBV23-1 CASSQPQEHHDSRYEQYF
TRBJ2-7 TRBV29-1 CSVRPGLAGNQRGEQYF
TRBJ2-7 TRBV5-1 CASSAGLAGSVLAIEQYF
TRBJ2-5 TRBV7-9 CASGLAGGKTQYF
TRBJ1-6 TRBV11-2 CASSLVLTGGSPLHF
TRBJ2-1 TRBV27 CASSLRDSGSNEQFF
TRBJ2-5 TRBV7-2 CASSYTSGSQETQYF
TRBJ2-7 TRBV28 CASSSGPPKDEQYF
TRBJ1-1 TRBV28 CASSLYIRTGNFNTEAFF
TRBJ2-1 TRBV7-8 CASSLPRIGTSGSGAEQFF
TRBJ1-6 TRBV12-3/TRBV12-4 CASSDGYSPLHF
TRBJ1-4 TRBV28 CASSLGSGERGSNEKLFF
TRBJ2-1 TRBV28 CASSEPGDYNEQFF
TRBJ1-1 TRBV9 CASSPRTGQRTEAFF
TRBJ2-7 TRBV6-5 CASSPRGGSRYEQYF
TRBJ2-3 TRBV19 CASDRGEDTQYF
TRBJ2-2 TRBV4-3 CASSQDMTSDKNTGELFF
TRBJ2-3 TRBV28 CASSLEGELSSTDTQYF
TRBJ2-7 TRBV10-3 CAITGREQYF
TRBJ2-3 TRBV27 CASSLWLGTSGSLTDTQYF
TRBJ1-2 TRBV10-3 CAISESTGTTNYGYTF
TRBJ2-1 TRBV19 CASSIVPSRGYNEQFF
TRBJ2-1 TRBV9 CASSVGPAGNEQFF
TRBJ2-7 TRBV28 CASSLPGQGFYEQYF
TRBJ2-2 TRBV5-4 CASSFRVPGELFF
TRBJ1-5 TRBV18 CASSQTGANQPQHF
TRBJ1-5 TRBV28 CASITRGAQPQHF
TRBJ2-1 TRBV27 CASIGLAGNNEQFF
TRBJ1-2 TRBV18 CASSQGQDGYTF
TRBJ2-3 TRBV11-2 CASSLQSRTDTQYF
TRBJ2-5 TRBV6-2/TRBV6-3 CASSPPRPERETQYF
TRBJ1-5 TRBV6-5 CASSYGQGVGQPQHF
TRBJ2-5 TRBV5-1 CASSLTGNSQETQYF
TRBJ2-5 TRBV2 CASTSPLAPRETQYF
TRBJ2-7 TRBV11-2 CASLRDREFYEQYF
TRBJ1-2 TRBV24-1 CATSDLQGYGYTF
TRBJ2-5 TRBV23-1 CASRAASTVQETQYF
TRBJ2-1 TRBV18 CASSGERARGNEQFF
TRBJ1-1 TRBV6-5 CASNGGTEAFF
TRBJ1-1 TRBV28 CASRLGLSIEAFF
TRBJ2-7 TRBV7-9 CASSPDSPYEQYF
TRBJ2-2 TRBV28 CASRVAGGSVAGELFF
TRBJ1-4 TRBV21-1 CASSKGKGTNGLGGNEKLFF
TRBJ1-5 TRBV7-9 CASRPGHRLNQPQHF
TRBJ1-4 TRBV7-2 CASSLSGQGGEKLFF